The 23 T cell receptor beta chains given below trace back to one sample, sequenced in a study of shared T cell receptors in the human thymus. The table came from immunoSEQ multiplex PCR; TCRdb's copy has only in-frame clones and leaves some out. The data show 55,000 to 80,000 clones, about 95% seen once. Sequenced sample: thymocytes. The receptors come from a human donor.

This clone came up once. The rearrangement joins TRBV7-9 to TRBJ1-6, with D hard to call. V was pared by 8 bases and J by 10 bases, with 18 bases between. The CDR3 covers 14 residues. Germline V CDR1 and CDR2: SEHNR, FQNEAQ (reference sequence). The CDR3 loop is CASHRGPVGSPLHF. CDR3 DNA: TGTGCCAGCCATCGAGGGCCAGTCGGGTCACCCCTCCACTTT.

The V gene is TRBV5-1, the J gene TRBJ1-2; unclear D gene. Germline loops: CDR1 SGHRS, CDR2 YFSETQ. Trimming stripped 3 bases from V and 7 bases from J, with 10 bases between. The CDR3 length is 12 residues. The CDR3 coding sequence is TGCGCCAGCAGCTATCGCCCGGGTGGCTACACCTTC. Its translation: CASSYRPGGYTF.

V gene TRBV9 combines with J gene TRBJ2-3; possibly TRBD2 for D (5 bases). CDR1 and CDR2 (germline): SGDLS, YYNGEE. This CDR3 has 15 residues. The V gene lost 5 bases and the J gene lost 1 base, with 14 bases spanning the gap. The CDR3 loop is CASSHTRIRTDTQYF. CDR3 in DNA: TGTGCCAGCAGTCATACTAGGATCCGCACAGATACGCAGTATTTT.

The J gene is TRBJ2-3, the V gene TRBV5-6; tentatively, D is TRBD1 (5 bases). The CDR3 extends over 17 amino acids. CDR1 and CDR2 from the germline V gene are SGHDT and YYEEEE. Trimming removed 4 bases at V and 2 bases at J, with 20 bases between. The CDR3 bases are TGTGCCAGCAGCCAACCACATAGGGGCCACCTCACAGATACGCAGTATTTT. Its translation: CASSQPHRGHLTDTQYF. The variable domain in full, completed from reference TRBV5-6 and TRBJ2-3, reads DAGVTQSPTHLIKTRGQQVTLRCSPKSGHDTVSWYQQALGQGPQFIFQYYEEEERQRGNFPDRFSGHQFPNYSSELNVNALLLGDSALYLCASSQPHRGHLTDTQYFGPGTRLTVL.

This chain joins TRBV4-3 and TRBJ1-5; the D is unclear. The CDR3 consists of 14 residues. Trimming removed 1 base from V and 5 bases from J, with 9 bases in between. Germline CDR1 and CDR2: LGHNA and YSLEER. The CDR3 region has the DNA TGCGCCAGCAGCCAAGTCCGCGGGGATCAGCCCCAGCATTTT. It yields the protein CASSQVRGDQPQHF.

V gene TRBV2 combines with J gene TRBJ1-5, with 11 bases lining up with TRBD1. V was clipped by 4 bases and J by 7 bases; unmatched bases: 9. Germline values: CDR1 SNHLY, CDR2 FYNNEI. This CDR3 region has 16 residues. The CDR3 DNA reads as TGTGCCAGCAGTGGACCCCGGACAGGGGGCGAACAGCCCCAGCATTTT. It yields the protein CASSGPRTGGEQPQHF.

Only a few counts were recorded for this clone. The CDR3 spells CASSGTYEQYF. The CDR3 region has the DNA TGCGCCAGCAGTGGGACTTACGAGCAGTACTTC. This sequence joins TRBV10-1 and TRBJ2-7; TRBD2 might be the D (5 bases). Germline values: CDR1 WNHNN, CDR2 SYGVQD (reference sequence). The V and J ends lost 4 bases and 4 bases respectively, with 5 bases between them. CDR3 size: 11 residues.

CDR3 region: CASSGVRTSGRIPEQFF. As DNA, the CDR3 is TGTGCCAGTAGTGGAGTTAGGACTAGCGGGAGGATTCCCGAGCAGTTCTTC. The chain uses TRBV19 and TRBJ2-1; 14 nucleotides match TRBD2. In germline, CDR1 is LNHDA, CDR2 SQIVND (reference sequence). With V trimmed by 5 bases and J by 10 bases, 13 bases remained unmatched. The CDR3 sequence is 17 residues long.

The V call is TRBV18, the J call TRBJ2-2, with a possible D match to TRBD2 (5 bases). The length of the CDR3 is 16 residues. The ends were cut back, 4 bases at V and 1 base at J, with 13 bases in the middle. CDR1 and CDR2 from the germline V gene are KGHSH and LQKENI. CDR3 coding DNA: TGTGCCAGCTCACGGACGGACTTACAGAACACCGGGGAGCTGTTTTTT. Protein: CASSRTDLQNTGELFF.

This sequence joins TRBV7-9 and TRBJ1-4, with 9 bases fitting TRBD1. The V gene's germline CDR1 is SEHNR and CDR2 FQNEAQ (reference sequence). Losses at the gene ends were 6 bases for V and 8 bases for J; bases not matched to a gene: 7. The length of the CDR3 is 14 residues. In DNA form, the CDR3 reads TGTGCCAGCAGTTTCGGGACAGGGCGAGAAAAACTGTTTTTT. Its protein is CASSFGTGREKLFF.

The V call is TRBV29-1, the J call TRBJ2-1; 7 positions agree with TRBD2. The V gene end was trimmed by 4 bases and the J gene end by 4 bases; junction bases not matched to a gene: 1. Germline V gene data show CDR1 as SQVTM and CDR2 as ANQGSEA. The CDR3 length is 12 residues. In DNA, the CDR3 is TGCAGCGTTGGGCGGGGGTACAATGAGCAGTTCTTC. Amino acid sequence: CSVGRGYNEQFF.

The V and J genes are TRBV4-3 and TRBJ1-2; TRBD1 matches at 10 bases. J gave up 3 bases and V 3 bases, and 10 bases lay outside the gene matches. The CDR3 has 17 residues. Germline values: CDR1 LGHNA, CDR2 YSLEER. Here the CDR3 reads CASSHGRYGTGDYGYTF. DNA for the CDR3: TGCGCCAGCAGCCATGGCCGATATGGGACAGGGGACTATGGCTACACCTTC.

This clone was recorded once. The chain combines TRBV4-1 with TRBJ1-2, with TRBD1 as a possible D gene (6 bases). Trimming cost V 3 bases and J 2 bases, with 19 bases left between them. Germline V gene sequence: CDR1 MGHRA, CDR2 YSYEKL. The CDR3 is made up of 17 amino acids. CDR3 bases: TGCGCCAGCAGCCAGACCCCAAATACAGGGAACAACTATGGCTACACCTTC. Protein product: CASSQTPNTGNNYGYTF.

The rearrangement uses TRBV28 and TRBJ2-3; 8 positions agree with TRBD2. The V segment lost 6 bases and the J segment 4 bases; nucleotides outside the gene matches: 9. CDR3 length: 15 residues. From germline, CDR1 is MDHEN and CDR2 SYDVKM. The CDR3 region is CASSPAGGRADTQYF. The CDR3 DNA follows: TGTGCCAGCAGCCCCGCGGGGGGCCGGGCAGATACGCAGTATTTT.

The chain recombines TRBV11-2 with TRBJ2-2, with 7 bases matching TRBD2. The germline gives CDR1 SGHAT, CDR2 FQNNGV. The CDR3 covers 18 residues. V shed 5 bases, J shed 2 bases, and the junction held 14 bases outside the gene matches. CDR3 in DNA: TGTGCCAGCAGCCCCGACCGATCGCTAGCGGTAAACACCGGGGAGCTGTTTTTT. Protein: CASSPDRSLAVNTGELFF.

This clone has only a few counts. The chain combines TRBV28 with TRBJ1-6, with a weak D call TRBD1 (5 bases). Looked up from germline, CDR1 is MDHEN and CDR2 is SYDVKM. V was cut by 3 bases and J by 8 bases, with 14 bases left in between. The CDR3 totals 15 residues. The CDR3 is CASSLVQGKDSPLHF. In DNA form, the CDR3 reads TGTGCCAGCAGTTTGGTCCAGGGCAAAGATTCACCCCTCCACTTT.

The V and J genes are TRBV5-6 and TRBJ2-5, with TRBD2 identical over 8 bases. There are 18 residues in the CDR3. Losses at the gene ends were 4 bases for V and 3 bases for J; bases not matched to a gene: 17. CDR1 and CDR2 from the germline V gene are SGHDT and YYEEEE. The CDR3 spells CASSLHGIGSGGEETQYF. DNA of the CDR3: TGTGCCAGCAGCCTCCACGGCATAGGGAGCGGGGGAGAAGAGACCCAGTACTTC.

This rearrangement joins TRBV6-5 to TRBJ1-3, with a possible D match to TRBD1 (6 bases). The V and J ends lost 7 bases and 7 bases respectively, with 20 bases between them. This CDR3 region has 15 residues. Germline CDR1 is MNHEY and CDR2 is SVGAGI. Here the CDR3 DNA reads TGTGCCAGCATAGGGTCAGGGGTTAATAGGAACACCATATATTTT. Protein: CASIGSGVNRNTIYF.

CDR3 DNA: TGTGCCAGCAGTACACAGGGGGATTCCTATAATTCACCCCTCCACTTT. Translation: CASSTQGDSYNSPLHF. V is TRBV27 and J is TRBJ1-6; 8 bases fit TRBD1. V dropped 5 bases and J dropped 1; count of bases not matched to a gene: 4. This CDR3 region has 16 residues. Germline V gene data show CDR1 as MNHEY and CDR2 as SMNVEV (reference sequence).

This chain uses TRBV6-1 with TRBJ2-7, with 7 bases identical to TRBD1. Germline-derived CDR1 and CDR2 are MNHNS and SASEGT. Unmatched junction bases numbered 5, after V lost 4 bases and J lost 2 bases. The CDR3 is 14 amino acids. CDR3 nucleotides: TGTGCCAGCAGTGTCCCGGGACAGACCTACGAGCAGTACTTC. Its protein is CASSVPGQTYEQYF.

The genes are TRBV10-3 and TRBJ2-3; D gene ambiguous. The V gene's germline CDR1 is ENHRY and CDR2 SYGVKD. The V end was cut by 0 bases, the J end by 2 bases, with 3 bases between. CDR3 length: 13 amino acids. DNA of the CDR3: TGTGCCATCAGTGAGTCCTACACAGATACGCAGTATTTT. This sequence encodes CAISESYTDTQYF.

In this sample, this clone turned up once. V gene TRBV10-2 combines with J gene TRBJ2-4, with D tentatively TRBD1 (6 bases). This CDR3 is built from 14 residues. V lost 2 bases and J lost 2, with 7 bases in between. Looked up from germline, CDR1 is WSHSY and CDR2 is SAAADI. The CDR3: CASSETGSKNIQYF. CDR3 bases: TGCGCCAGCAGTGAGACAGGGTCCAAAAACATTCAGTACTTC.

The CDR3 bases are TGCGCCAGCAGCCAAGACGGGAGCAGGGCTGGCGATGAGCAGTTCTTC. Protein sequence: CASSQDGSRAGDEQFF. This chain joins TRBV4-3 and TRBJ2-1, with D perhaps matching TRBD2 (6 bases). The CDR3 is 16 residues long. Germline V gene lookup returns CDR1 LGHNA and CDR2 YSLEER. Trimming took 0 bases from V and 8 from J, leaving 17 bases between them.